This passage covers 25 T cell receptor beta chains from one sample sequenced in a study of control samples from healthy donors and cancer patients. TCRdb's table, derived via immunoSEQ multiplex PCR, lists solely in-frame clones and lacks some. The profile shows 80,000 to 100,000 clones, 80% to 90% of them singletons. The source material was blood. The receptor source for this set is a man aged 30 to 39 in good health.

The chain combines TRBV7-6 with TRBJ2-1; perhaps D is TRBD1 or TRBD2 (5 bases each). The CDR3 is 13 amino acids. Germline loops: CDR1 SGHVS, CDR2 FNYEAQ. Trimming took 4 bases from V and 8 from J, leaving 12 bases between them. CDR3 in DNA: TGTGCCAGCAGCTGGGGACGGGGCGATGAGCAGTTCTTC. Translating gives CASSWGRGDEQFF.

This chain links TRBV3-1 (or the pseudogene TRBV3-2) with TRBJ2-1; D is ambiguous. The CDR3 is 13 amino acids. The V and J ends lost 7 bases and 0 bases respectively, with 7 bases between them. Germline-derived CDR1 and CDR2 are LGHDT and YNNKEL (reference sequence). The CDR3 loop reads CASTPGSYNEQFF. CDR3 bases: TGTGCCAGCACCCCCGGCTCCTACAATGAGCAGTTCTTC.

The J gene is TRBJ2-2, the V gene TRBV9; D remains ambiguous. Trimming took 4 bases from V and 1 from J, leaving 5 bases between them. From germline, CDR1 is SGDLS and CDR2 YYNGEE. The CDR3 consists of 13 residues. CDR3 sequence: CASSTQNTGELFF. The CDR3 DNA reads TGTGCCAGCAGCACACAGAACACCGGGGAGCTGTTTTTT.

The CDR3 DNA is TGTGCCACCCGGGTCTTAGGGTTCTACGAGCAGTACTTC. It codes for CATRVLGFYEQYF. This rearrangement joins TRBV5-8 to TRBJ2-7, with D unresolved. Trimming pared 9 bases from V and 3 bases from J, leaving 16 bases between. The germline V gene has CDR1 SGHTS and CDR2 YDEGEE. This CDR3 contains 13 residues.

The gene calls are TRBV3-1 (or the pseudogene TRBV3-2) and TRBJ2-5, with 10 bases aligning to TRBD2. The V segment lost 1 base and the J segment 4 bases; nucleotides outside the gene matches: 9. There are 17 residues in the CDR3. Germline V gene lookup returns CDR1 LGHDT and CDR2 YNNKEL (reference sequence). CDR3: CASSQAGPSGSGETQYF. DNA for the CDR3: TGTGCCAGCAGCCAAGCTGGGCCTAGCGGGAGCGGAGAGACCCAGTACTTC.

This chain joins TRBV27 and TRBJ2-5, with a weak D call TRBD2 (5 bases). V lost 5 bases, J lost 6 bases, and 16 bases lay in between. Germline V gene data show CDR1 as MNHEY and CDR2 as SMNVEV (reference sequence). This CDR3 has 14 amino acids. For the CDR3, the DNA is TGTGCCAGCAGTACCGACGACTACGGTCAGACCCAGTACTTC. This gives the protein CASSTDDYGQTQYF.

For the CDR3, the DNA is TGCGCCAGCAGCCAAGATCGGCAGGGAACAACTAATGAAAAACTGTTTTTT. This sequence encodes CASSQDRQGTTNEKLFF. The chain is built from TRBV4-1 and TRBJ1-4; the D gene is possibly TRBD1 (5 bases). There are 17 residues in the CDR3. Germline assignment: CDR1 MGHRA and CDR2 YSYEKL. The germline V and J ends were trimmed by 0 bases and 0 bases, with 11 bases remaining between them.

The chain employs TRBV11-2 and TRBJ2-1; 9 bases are a match to TRBD2. CDR1 is SGHAT and CDR2 is FQNNGV in the germline V gene. V gave up 4 bases and J gave up 10 bases; unmatched junction bases: 8. The CDR3 length is 14 residues. Written as DNA, the CDR3 is TGTGCCAGCAGCTCCCCGCGGGGGGGCAGGGAGCAGTTCTTC. This sequence encodes CASSSPRGGREQFF. Full variable domain (missing parts from reference TRBV11-2 and TRBJ2-1): EAGVAQSPRYKIIEKRQSVAFWCNPISGHATLYWYQQILGQGPKLLIQFQNNGVVDDSQLPKDRFSAERLKGVDSTLKIQPAKLEDSAVYLCASSSPRGGREQFFGPGTRLTVL.

This clone was found once. CDR3 region: CASSPPSRWAEAFF. CDR3 bases: TGTGCCAGCTCACCCCCATCTCGATGGGCTGAAGCTTTCTTT. The V call is TRBV18, the J call TRBJ1-1, with D uncertain. The CDR3 sequence is 14 residues long. The germline CDR1 and CDR2 sequences are KGHSH and LQKENI. Trimming shortened V by 3 bases and J by 6 bases, and 14 bases separated the two germline ends.

The gene calls are TRBV7-2 and TRBJ1-5; D is uncertain. Germline CDR1 and CDR2: SGHTA and FQGNSA. The CDR3 extends over 13 amino acids. V lost 5 bases and J lost 7, with 12 bases in between. The CDR3 loop reads CASSPRVDQPQHF. The CDR3 bases are TGTGCCAGCAGCCCCCGGGTCGACCAGCCCCAGCATTTT. The full variable domain, rest sourced from reference TRBV7-2 and TRBJ1-5, is GAGVSQSPSNKVTEKGKDVELRCDPISGHTALYWYRQSLGQGLEFLIYFQGNSAPDKSGLPSDRFSAERTGGSVSTLTIQRTQQEDSAVYLCASSPRVDQPQHFGDGTRLSIL.

V usage is TRBV6-1 and J usage is TRBJ2-6; 11 nucleotides agree with TRBD2. V was clipped by 4 bases and J by 0 bases; unmatched bases: 5. This CDR3 region has 18 residues. Germline CDR1 reads MNHNS; CDR2 reads SASEGT. The CDR3 loop reads CASSGIAGGSSGANVLTF. The CDR3 coding sequence is TGTGCCAGCAGTGGGATAGCGGGAGGGAGCTCTGGGGCCAACGTCCTGACTTTC.

The rearrangement joins TRBV7-6 to TRBJ2-3, with 8 bases matching TRBD1. The CDR3 sequence is 16 residues long. The V segment lost 4 bases and the J segment 0 bases; nucleotides outside the gene matches: 6. CDR1 is SGHVS and CDR2 is FNYEAQ in the germline V gene. The CDR3 nucleotides read TGTGCCAGCAGCTCCCCTCAGGGGGCAAGCACAGATACGCAGTATTTT. Its protein product is CASSSPQGASTDTQYF.

This clone was seen only once. The V call is TRBV11-3, the J call TRBJ1-5; the D gene is possibly TRBD1 (5 bases). Germline V gives CDR1 SGHNT, CDR2 YENEEA. The CDR3 runs 15 residues. V lost 4 bases to trimming and J lost 0 bases, with 10 bases between them. The CDR3 nucleotides read TGTGCCAGCAGCTCGGGACCGAATAGCAATCAGCCCCAGCATTTT. Its translation: CASSSGPNSNQPQHF.

The chain employs TRBV7-2 and TRBJ1-5; 7 positions agree with TRBD1. The V segment lost 1 base and the J segment 3 bases; nucleotides outside the gene matches: 6. The germline V gene encodes CDR1 SGHTA and CDR2 FQGNSA. There are 16 residues in the CDR3. The chain's CDR3 is CASSLVGGTANQPQHF. The CDR3 DNA sequence: TGTGCCAGCAGCTTAGTCGGTGGGACAGCCAATCAGCCCCAGCATTTT.

In DNA form, the CDR3 reads TGTGCCAGCAGCCAAGTACAGGGCCCCTACGAGCAGTACTTC. Translating gives CASSQVQGPYEQYF. The gene calls are TRBV14 and TRBJ2-7; possible D gene TRBD1, 6 bases. This CDR3 spans 14 amino acids. The germline gives CDR1 SGHDN, CDR2 FVKESK. Trimming took 1 base from V and 2 from J, leaving 9 bases between them. The full variable domain, with the rest looked up from reference TRBV14 and TRBJ2-7, is EAGVTQFPSHSVIEKGQTVTLRCDPISGHDNLYWYRRVMGKEIKFLLHFVKESKQDESGMPNNRFLAERTGGTYSTLKVQPAELEDSGVYFCASSQVQGPYEQYFGPGTRLTVT.

The rearrangement links TRBV5-1 to TRBJ1-2, with D hard to call. V was trimmed by 0 bases and J by 4 bases, leaving 7 bases between them. Germline V lookup: CDR1 SGHRS, CDR2 YFSETQ. CDR3 length equals 13 residues. CDR3 amino acids: CASSLAPVYGYTF. CDR3 nucleotide sequence: TGCGCCAGCAGCTTGGCTCCAGTCTATGGCTACACCTTC.

The V call is TRBV10-3, the J call TRBJ1-1; perhaps TRBD1 as D (6 bases). The CDR3 consists of 15 residues. Germline V gene data show CDR1 as ENHRY and CDR2 as SYGVKD. The V and J ends lost 8 bases and 0 bases respectively, with 16 bases between them. The CDR3 here is CAIGGGREVNTEAFF. The CDR3 DNA is TGTGCCATCGGTGGGGGGCGAGAGGTGAACACTGAAGCTTTCTTT.

V gene TRBV6-5 combines with J gene TRBJ1-1; TRBD1 aligns across 7 bases. This CDR3 region has 13 residues. Germline V CDR1 and CDR2: MNHEY, SVGAGI. V lost 8 bases and J lost 3; bases outside the gene matches: 6. The CDR3 DNA is TGTGCCAGCCGACAGGGAATGCACACTGAAGCTTTCTTT. This translates into CASRQGMHTEAFF.

V is TRBV12-3 or TRBV12-4 and J is TRBJ1-1; D is uncertain. Trimming took 3 bases from V and 0 from J, leaving 5 bases between them. CDR3 length equals 13 residues. The CDR3 DNA follows: TGTGCCAGCAGTTTGCAAATGAACACTGAAGCTTTCTTT. Protein sequence: CASSLQMNTEAFF.

The chain combines TRBV28 with TRBJ2-4, with 7 bases that match TRBD2. Germline trimming cut 6 bases from V and 9 bases from J; bases unmatched to any gene: 5. This CDR3 has 12 residues. Germline-derived CDR1 and CDR2 are MDHEN and SYDVKM. CDR3 coding DNA: TGTGCCAGCAGCGGGTCGGGGGGCATTCAGTACTTC. Translating it yields CASSGSGGIQYF.

The chain has TRBV6-2 or TRBV6-3 and TRBJ2-5; 8 bases fit TRBD2. Germline lookup yields CDR1 MNHEY and CDR2 SVGEGT. The CDR3 sequence is 15 residues long. Trimming removed 2 bases from V and 2 bases from J; junction bases left unmatched: 4. CDR3: CASSYGGRPQETQYF. The CDR3 DNA reads TGTGCCAGCAGTTACGGCGGGAGGCCACAAGAGACCCAGTACTTC.

The chain recombines TRBV4-1 with TRBJ1-3; D ambiguous. In germline, CDR1 is MGHRA, CDR2 YSYEKL. Trimming removed 0 bases from V and 11 bases from J, with 11 bases in between. This CDR3 has 13 residues. The chain's CDR3 is CASSQDRRIAIYF. The CDR3 DNA reads as TGCGCCAGCAGCCAAGATCGACGAATCGCCATATATTTT.

The chain combines TRBV7-9 with TRBJ2-3; possibly TRBD2 for D (5 bases). V was cut by 5 bases and J by 6 bases, with 15 bases left in between. In germline, CDR1 is SEHNR, CDR2 FQNEAQ (reference sequence). This CDR3 contains 14 residues. The CDR3 is CASSPGGLRDTQYF. Here the CDR3 DNA reads TGTGCCAGCAGCCCTGGAGGTTTGAGGGATACGCAGTATTTT.

This clone was seen only once. The J gene is TRBJ1-5, the V gene TRBV3-1 (or the pseudogene TRBV3-2); tentatively, D is TRBD1 (6 bases). The CDR3 extends over 14 amino acids. V was shortened by 4 bases and J by 3 bases, with 10 bases between the two germline ends. In germline, CDR1 is LGHDT, CDR2 YNNKEL (reference sequence). CDR3 nucleotide sequence: TGTGCCAGCAGCCCTCGACAGGACAATCAGCCCCAGCATTTT. Protein product: CASSPRQDNQPQHF.

The V gene is TRBV5-4, the J gene TRBJ2-7, with D tentatively TRBD2 (5 bases). Germline V gives CDR1 SGHNT, CDR2 YYREEE (reference sequence). Trimming stripped 3 bases from V and 5 bases from J, with 15 bases between. The CDR3 totals 14 residues. The CDR3 nucleotides read TGTGCCAGCAGCTCCGGACTGTTGGTCAACGAGCAGTACTTC. It codes for CASSSGLLVNEQYF. Supplemented by reference TRBV5-4 and TRBJ2-7, the full variable domain reads ETGVTQSPTHLIKTRGQQVTLRCSSQSGHNTVSWYQQALGQGPQFIFQYYREEENGRGNFPPRFSGLQFPNYSSELNVNALELDDSALYLCASSSGLLVNEQYFGPGTRLTVT.